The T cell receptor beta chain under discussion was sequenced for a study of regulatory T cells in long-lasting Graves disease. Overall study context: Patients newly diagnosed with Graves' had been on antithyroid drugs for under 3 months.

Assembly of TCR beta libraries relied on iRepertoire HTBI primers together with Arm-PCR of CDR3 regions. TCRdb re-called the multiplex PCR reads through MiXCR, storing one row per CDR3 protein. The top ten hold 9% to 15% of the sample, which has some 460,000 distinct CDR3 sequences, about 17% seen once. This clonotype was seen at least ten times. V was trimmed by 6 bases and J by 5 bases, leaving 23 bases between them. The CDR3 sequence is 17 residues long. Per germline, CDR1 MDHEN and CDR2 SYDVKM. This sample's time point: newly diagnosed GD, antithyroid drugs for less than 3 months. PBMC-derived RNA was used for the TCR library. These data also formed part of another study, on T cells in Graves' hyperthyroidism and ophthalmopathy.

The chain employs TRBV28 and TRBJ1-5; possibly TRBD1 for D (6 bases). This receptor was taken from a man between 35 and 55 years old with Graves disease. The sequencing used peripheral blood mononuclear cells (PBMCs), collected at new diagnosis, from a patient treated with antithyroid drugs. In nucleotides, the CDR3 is TGTGCCAGCAGGCCGAAACCGGGACAAAGGTGGTATCAGCCCCAGCATTTT. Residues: CASRPKPGQRWYQPQHF. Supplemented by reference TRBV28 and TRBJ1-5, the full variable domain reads DVKVTQSSRYLVKRTGEKVFLECVQDMDHENMFWYRQDPGLGLRLIYFSYDVKMKEKGDIPEGYSVSREKKERFSLILESASTNQTSMYLCASRPKPGQRWYQPQHFGDGTRLSIL.